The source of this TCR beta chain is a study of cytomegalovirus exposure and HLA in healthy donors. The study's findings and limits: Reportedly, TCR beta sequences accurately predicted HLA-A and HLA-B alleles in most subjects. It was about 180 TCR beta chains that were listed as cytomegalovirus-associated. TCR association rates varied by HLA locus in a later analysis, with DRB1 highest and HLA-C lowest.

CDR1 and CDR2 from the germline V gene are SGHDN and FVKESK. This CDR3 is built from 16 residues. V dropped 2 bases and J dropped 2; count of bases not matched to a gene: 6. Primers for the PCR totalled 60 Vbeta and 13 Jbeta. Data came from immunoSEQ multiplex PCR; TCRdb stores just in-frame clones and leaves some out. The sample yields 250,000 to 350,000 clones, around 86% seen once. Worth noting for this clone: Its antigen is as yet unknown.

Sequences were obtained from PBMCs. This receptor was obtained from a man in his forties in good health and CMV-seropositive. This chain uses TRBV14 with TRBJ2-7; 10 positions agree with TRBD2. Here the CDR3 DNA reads TGTGCCAGCAGCCAACAAGCGGGAGGGCCGGCCTACGAGCAGTACTTC. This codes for CASSQQAGGPAYEQYF.